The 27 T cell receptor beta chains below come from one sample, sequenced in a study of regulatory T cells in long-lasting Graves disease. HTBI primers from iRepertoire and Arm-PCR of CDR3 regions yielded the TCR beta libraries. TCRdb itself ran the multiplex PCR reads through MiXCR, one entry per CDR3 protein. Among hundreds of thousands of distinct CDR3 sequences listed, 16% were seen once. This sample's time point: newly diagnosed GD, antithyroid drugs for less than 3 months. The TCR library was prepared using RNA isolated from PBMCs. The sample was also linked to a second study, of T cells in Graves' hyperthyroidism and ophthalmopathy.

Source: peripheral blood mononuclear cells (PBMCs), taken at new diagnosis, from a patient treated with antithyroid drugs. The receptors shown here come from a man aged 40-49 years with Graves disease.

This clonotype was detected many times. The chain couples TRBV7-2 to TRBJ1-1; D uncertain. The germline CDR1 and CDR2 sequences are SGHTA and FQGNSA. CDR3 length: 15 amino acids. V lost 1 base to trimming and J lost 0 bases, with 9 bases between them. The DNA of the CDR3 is TGTGCCAGCAGCTTAGGGGCAGTCATGAACACTGAAGCTTTCTTT. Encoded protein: CASSLGAVMNTEAFF. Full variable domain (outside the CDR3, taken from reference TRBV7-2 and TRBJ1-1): GAGVSQSPSNKVTEKGKDVELRCDPISGHTALYWYRQSLGQGLEFLIYFQGNSAPDKSGLPSDRFSAERTGGSVSTLTIQRTQQEDSAVYLCASSLGAVMNTEAFFGQGTRLTVV.

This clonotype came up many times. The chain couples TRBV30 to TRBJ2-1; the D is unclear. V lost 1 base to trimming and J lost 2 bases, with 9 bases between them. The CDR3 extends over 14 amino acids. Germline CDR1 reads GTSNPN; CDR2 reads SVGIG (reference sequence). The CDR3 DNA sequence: TGTGCCTGGAGTGGGTATACCACCTACAATGAGCAGTTCTTC. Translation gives CAWSGYTTYNEQFF.

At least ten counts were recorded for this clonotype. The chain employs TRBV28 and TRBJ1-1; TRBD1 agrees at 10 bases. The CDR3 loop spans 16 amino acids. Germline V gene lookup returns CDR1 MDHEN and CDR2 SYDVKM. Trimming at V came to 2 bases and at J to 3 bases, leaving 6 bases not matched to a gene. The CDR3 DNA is TGTGCCAGCAGTTTACCCGGGACAGGGGTTGACACTGAAGCTTTCTTT. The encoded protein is CASSLPGTGVDTEAFF.

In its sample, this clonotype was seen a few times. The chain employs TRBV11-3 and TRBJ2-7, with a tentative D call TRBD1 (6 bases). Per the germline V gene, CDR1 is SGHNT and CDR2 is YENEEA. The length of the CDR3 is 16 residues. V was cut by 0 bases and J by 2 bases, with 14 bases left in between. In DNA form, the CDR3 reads TGTGCCAGCAGCTTAGATATCGGGACACGAACCTACGAGCAGTACTTC. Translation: CASSLDIGTRTYEQYF.

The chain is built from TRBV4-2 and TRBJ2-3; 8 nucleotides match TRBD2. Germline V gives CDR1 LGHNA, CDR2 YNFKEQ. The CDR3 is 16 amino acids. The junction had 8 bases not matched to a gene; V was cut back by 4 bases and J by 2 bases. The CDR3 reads CASSPFHGGATDTQYF. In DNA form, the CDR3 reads TGTGCCAGCAGCCCCTTTCACGGGGGGGCCACAGATACGCAGTATTTT.

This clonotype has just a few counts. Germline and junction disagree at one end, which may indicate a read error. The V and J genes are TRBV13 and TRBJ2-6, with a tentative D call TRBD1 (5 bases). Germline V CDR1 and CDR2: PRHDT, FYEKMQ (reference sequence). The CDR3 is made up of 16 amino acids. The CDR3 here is CASRPDRYSGASVLTF. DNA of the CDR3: TGTGCCAGCAGGCCCGACCGATACTCTGGGGCCAGCGTCCTGACTTTC.

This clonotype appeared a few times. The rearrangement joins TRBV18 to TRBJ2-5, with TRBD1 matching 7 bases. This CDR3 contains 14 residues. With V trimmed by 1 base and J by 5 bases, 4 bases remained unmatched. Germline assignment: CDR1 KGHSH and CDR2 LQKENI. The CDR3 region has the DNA TGTGCCAGCTCACCACTTCCCAGGGGGGAGACCCAGTACTTC. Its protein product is CASSPLPRGETQYF.

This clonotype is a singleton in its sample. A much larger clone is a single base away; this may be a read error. The CDR3 DNA reads TGTGCCAGCAGTGACAAATCCGCTCGTAGAAAACTGTTTTTT. This translates into CASSDKSARRKLFF. The V gene is TRBV2, the J gene TRBJ1-4, with no clear D. Germline loops: CDR1 SNHLY, CDR2 FYNNEI. The CDR3 loop spans 14 amino acids. V shed 3 bases and J shed 10 bases, with 15 bases lying between them.

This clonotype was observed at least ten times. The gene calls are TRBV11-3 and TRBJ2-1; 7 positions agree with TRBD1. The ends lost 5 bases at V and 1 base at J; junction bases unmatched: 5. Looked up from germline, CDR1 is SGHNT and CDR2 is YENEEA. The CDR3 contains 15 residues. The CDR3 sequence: CASSPRTGSYNEQFF. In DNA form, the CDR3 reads TGTGCCAGCAGCCCAAGGACAGGTTCCTACAATGAGCAGTTCTTC.

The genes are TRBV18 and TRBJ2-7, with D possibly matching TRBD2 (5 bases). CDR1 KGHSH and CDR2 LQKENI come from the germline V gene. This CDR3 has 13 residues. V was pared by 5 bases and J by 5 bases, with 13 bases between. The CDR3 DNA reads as TGTGCCAGCTCAGCGCCCGGGGTCCACGAGCAGTACTTC. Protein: CASSAPGVHEQYF.

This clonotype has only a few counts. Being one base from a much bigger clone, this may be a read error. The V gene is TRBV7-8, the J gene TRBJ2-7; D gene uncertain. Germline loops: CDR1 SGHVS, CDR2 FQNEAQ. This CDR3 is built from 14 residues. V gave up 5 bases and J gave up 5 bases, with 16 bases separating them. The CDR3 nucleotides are TGTGCCAGCAGCCCCCCCGACAAGGGCCACGAGCAGTACTTC. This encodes CASSPPDKGHEQYF.

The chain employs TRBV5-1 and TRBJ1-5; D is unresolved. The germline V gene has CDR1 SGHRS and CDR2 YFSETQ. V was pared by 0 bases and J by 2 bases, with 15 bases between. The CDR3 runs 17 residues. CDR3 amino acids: CASSLDGAHGGNQPQHF. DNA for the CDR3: TGCGCCAGCAGCTTGGACGGCGCTCACGGCGGCAATCAGCCCCAGCATTTT.

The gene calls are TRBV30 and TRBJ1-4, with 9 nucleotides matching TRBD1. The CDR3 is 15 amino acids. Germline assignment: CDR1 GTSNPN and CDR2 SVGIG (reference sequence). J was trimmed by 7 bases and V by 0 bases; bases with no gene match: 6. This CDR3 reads CAWSVLGQGTEKLFF. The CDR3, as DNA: TGTGCCTGGAGTGTATTAGGACAGGGGACTGAAAAACTGTTTTTT.

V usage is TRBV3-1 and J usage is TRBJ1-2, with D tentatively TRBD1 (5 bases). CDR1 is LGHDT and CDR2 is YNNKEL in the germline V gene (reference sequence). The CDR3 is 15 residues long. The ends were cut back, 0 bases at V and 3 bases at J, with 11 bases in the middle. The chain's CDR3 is CASSQERGSYYGYTF. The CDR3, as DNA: TGTGCCAGCAGCCAAGAAAGGGGCAGCTACTATGGCTACACCTTC.

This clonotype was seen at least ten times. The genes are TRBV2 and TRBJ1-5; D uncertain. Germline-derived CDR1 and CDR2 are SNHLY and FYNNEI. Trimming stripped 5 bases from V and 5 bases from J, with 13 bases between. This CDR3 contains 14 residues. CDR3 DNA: TGTGCCAGCAGTAAAGAGTCGAGCGATCAGCCCCAGCATTTT. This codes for CASSKESSDQPQHF.

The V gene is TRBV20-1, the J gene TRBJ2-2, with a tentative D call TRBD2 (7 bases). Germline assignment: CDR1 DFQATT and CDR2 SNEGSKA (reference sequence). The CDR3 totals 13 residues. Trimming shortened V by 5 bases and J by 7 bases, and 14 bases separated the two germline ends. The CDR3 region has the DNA TGCAGTGCTGGAACGGGGGGCTTCGGGGAGCTGTTTTTT. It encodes CSAGTGGFGELFF.

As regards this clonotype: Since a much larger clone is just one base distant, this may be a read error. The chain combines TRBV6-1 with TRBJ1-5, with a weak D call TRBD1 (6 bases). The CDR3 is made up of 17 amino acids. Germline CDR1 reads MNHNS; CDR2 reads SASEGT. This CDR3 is CASSEDVGGIPNQPRHF. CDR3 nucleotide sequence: TGTGCCAGCAGTGAAGACGTAGGGGGGATCCCGAATCAGCCCCGGCATTTT.

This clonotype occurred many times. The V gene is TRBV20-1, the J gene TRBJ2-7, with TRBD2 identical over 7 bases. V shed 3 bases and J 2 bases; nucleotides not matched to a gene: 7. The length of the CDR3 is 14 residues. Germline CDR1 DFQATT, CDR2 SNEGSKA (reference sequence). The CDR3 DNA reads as TGCAGTGCTAGTAGCGGGCGGAGAGCCTACGAGCAGTACTTC. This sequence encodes CSASSGRRAYEQYF.

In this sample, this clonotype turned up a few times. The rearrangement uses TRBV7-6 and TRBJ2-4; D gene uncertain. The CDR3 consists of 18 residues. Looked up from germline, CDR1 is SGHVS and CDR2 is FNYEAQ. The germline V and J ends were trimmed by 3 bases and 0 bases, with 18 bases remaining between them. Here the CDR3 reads CASSFSPRMSLAKNIQYF. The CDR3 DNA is TGTGCCAGCAGCTTTTCACCCCGGATGTCCCTAGCCAAAAACATTCAGTACTTC.

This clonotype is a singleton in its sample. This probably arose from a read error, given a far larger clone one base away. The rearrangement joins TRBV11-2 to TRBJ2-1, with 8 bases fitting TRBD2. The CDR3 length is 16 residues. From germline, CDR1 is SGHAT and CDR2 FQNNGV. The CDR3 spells CANSPRGTSAANEQFF. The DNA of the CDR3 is TGTGCCAACAGCCCTAGAGGGACTAGTGCCGCTAATGAGCAGTTCTTC.

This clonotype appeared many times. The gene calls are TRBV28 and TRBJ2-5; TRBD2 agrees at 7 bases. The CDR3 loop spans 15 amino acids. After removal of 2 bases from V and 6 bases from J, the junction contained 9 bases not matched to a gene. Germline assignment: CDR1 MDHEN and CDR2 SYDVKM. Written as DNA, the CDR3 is TGTGCCAGCAGTTTACGCCCCAGCGGGGTAAAGACCCAGTACTTC. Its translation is CASSLRPSGVKTQYF.

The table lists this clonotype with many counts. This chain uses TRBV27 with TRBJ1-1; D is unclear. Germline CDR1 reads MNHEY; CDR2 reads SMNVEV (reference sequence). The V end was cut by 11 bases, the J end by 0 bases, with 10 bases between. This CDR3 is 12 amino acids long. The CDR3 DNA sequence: TGTGCCTCGGGTAGGCTGAACACTGAAGCTTTCTTT. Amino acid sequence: CASGRLNTEAFF.

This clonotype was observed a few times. The CDR3 here is CASSPSGLAGGAYNEQFF. For the CDR3, the DNA is TGTGCCAGCTCACCATCGGGACTAGCGGGGGGTGCCTACAATGAGCAGTTCTTC. The V gene is TRBV18, the J gene TRBJ2-1, with 15 positions matching TRBD2. Germline V gives CDR1 KGHSH, CDR2 LQKENI. V dropped 2 bases and J dropped 2; count of bases not matched to a gene: 4. CDR3 length: 18 amino acids.

The CDR3 DNA reads TGTGCCAGCAGCGGGACAGGGGAGCTAAGGGAGTATTTT. This encodes CASSGTGELREYF. The V call is TRBV6-2 or TRBV6-3, the J call TRBJ2-3; 10 nucleotides match TRBD1. The CDR3 length is 13 residues. Germline V gene lookup returns CDR1 MNHEY and CDR2 SVGEGT. The V gene end was trimmed by 6 bases and the J gene end by 13 bases; junction bases not matched to a gene: 10.

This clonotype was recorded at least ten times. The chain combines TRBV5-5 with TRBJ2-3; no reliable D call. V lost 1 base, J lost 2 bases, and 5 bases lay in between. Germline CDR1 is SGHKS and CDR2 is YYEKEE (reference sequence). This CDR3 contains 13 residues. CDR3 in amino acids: CASSLWDTDTQYF. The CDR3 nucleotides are TGTGCCAGCAGCTTGTGGGACACAGATACGCAGTATTTT.

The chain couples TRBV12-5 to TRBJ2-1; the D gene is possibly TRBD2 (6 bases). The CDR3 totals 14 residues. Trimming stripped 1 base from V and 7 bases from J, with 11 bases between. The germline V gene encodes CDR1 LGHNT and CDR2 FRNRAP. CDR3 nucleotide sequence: TGTGCTAGTGGTTTGGACCCCGGGGGTAATGAGCAGTTCTTC. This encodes CASGLDPGGNEQFF.

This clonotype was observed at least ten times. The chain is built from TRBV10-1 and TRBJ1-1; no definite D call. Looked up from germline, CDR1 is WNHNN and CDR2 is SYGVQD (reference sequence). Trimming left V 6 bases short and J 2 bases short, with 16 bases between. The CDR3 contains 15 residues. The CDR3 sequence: CASSGGGNSNTEAFF. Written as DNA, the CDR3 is TGCGCCAGCAGCGGAGGAGGGAATTCTAACACTGAAGCTTTCTTT.